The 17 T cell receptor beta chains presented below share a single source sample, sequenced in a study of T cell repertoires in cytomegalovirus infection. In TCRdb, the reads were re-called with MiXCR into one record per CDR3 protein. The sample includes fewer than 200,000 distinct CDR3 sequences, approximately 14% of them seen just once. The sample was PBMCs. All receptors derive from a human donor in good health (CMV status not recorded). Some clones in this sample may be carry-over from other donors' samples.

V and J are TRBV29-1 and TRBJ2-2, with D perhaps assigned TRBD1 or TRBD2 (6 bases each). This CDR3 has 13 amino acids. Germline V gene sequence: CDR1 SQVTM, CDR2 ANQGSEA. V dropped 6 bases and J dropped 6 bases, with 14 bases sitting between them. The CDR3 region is CSVGGWGPGELFF. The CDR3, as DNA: TGCAGCGTCGGAGGGTGGGGGCCCGGGGAGCTGTTTTTT.

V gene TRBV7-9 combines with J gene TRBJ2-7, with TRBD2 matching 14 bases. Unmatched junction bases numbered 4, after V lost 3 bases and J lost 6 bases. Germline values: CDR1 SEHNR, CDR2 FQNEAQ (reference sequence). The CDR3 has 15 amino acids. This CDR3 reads CASSFPTSGGGEQYF. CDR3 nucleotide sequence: TGTGCCAGCAGCTTCCCGACTAGCGGGGGGGGCGAGCAGTACTTC.

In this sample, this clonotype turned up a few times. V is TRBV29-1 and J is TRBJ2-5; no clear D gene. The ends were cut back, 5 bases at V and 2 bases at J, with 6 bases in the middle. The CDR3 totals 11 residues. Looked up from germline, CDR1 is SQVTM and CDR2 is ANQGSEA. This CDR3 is CSVKFQETQYF. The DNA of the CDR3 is TGCAGCGTTAAATTTCAAGAGACCCAGTACTTC. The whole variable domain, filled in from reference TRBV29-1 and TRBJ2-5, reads SAVISQKPSRDICQRGTSLTIQCQVDSQVTMMFWYRQQPGQSLTLIATANQGSEATYESGFVIDKFPISRPNLTFSTLTVSNMSPEDSSIYLCSVKFQETQYFGPGTRLLVL.

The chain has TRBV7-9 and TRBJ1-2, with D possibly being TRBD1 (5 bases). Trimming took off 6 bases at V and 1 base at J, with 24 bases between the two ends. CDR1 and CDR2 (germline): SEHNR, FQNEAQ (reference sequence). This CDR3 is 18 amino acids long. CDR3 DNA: TGTGCCAGCAGTCGCCTAAAGGGACTCCAGGCAGATAACTATGGCTACACCTTC. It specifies CASSRLKGLQADNYGYTF.

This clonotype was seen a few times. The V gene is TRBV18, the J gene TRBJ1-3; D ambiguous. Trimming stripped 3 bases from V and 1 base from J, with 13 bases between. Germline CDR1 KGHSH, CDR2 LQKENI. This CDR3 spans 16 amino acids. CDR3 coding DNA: TGTGCCAGCTCACCGACACCGGACGGTTCTGGAAACACCATATATTTT. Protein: CASSPTPDGSGNTIYF.

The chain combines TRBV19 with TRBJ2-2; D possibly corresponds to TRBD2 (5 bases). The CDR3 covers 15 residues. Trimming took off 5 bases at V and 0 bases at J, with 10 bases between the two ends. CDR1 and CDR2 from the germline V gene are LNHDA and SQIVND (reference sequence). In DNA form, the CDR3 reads TGTGCCAGTAGTCGGGATAACGCGAACACCGGGGAGCTGTTTTTT. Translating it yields CASSRDNANTGELFF.

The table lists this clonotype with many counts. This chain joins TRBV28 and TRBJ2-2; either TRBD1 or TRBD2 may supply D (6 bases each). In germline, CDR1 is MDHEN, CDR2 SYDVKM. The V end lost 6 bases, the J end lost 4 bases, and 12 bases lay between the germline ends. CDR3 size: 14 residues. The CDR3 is CASSEGGATGELFF. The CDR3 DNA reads TGTGCCAGCAGCGAGGGGGGTGCCACCGGGGAGCTGTTTTTT.

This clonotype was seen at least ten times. This chain's CDR3 is CASSSGGSATEAFF. CDR3 nucleotide sequence: TGTGCCAGCAGCTCAGGAGGGTCAGCCACTGAAGCTTTCTTT. This chain joins TRBV7-9 and TRBJ1-1; D not certain. The V gene lost 4 bases and the J gene lost 4 bases, with 13 bases spanning the gap. This CDR3 spans 14 amino acids. Germline lookup yields CDR1 SEHNR and CDR2 FQNEAQ (reference sequence).

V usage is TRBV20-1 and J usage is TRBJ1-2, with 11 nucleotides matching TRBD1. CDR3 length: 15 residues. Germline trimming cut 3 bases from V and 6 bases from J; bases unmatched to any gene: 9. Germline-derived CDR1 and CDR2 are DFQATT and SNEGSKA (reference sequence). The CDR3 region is CSASLRDRGIDGYTF. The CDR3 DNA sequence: TGCAGTGCTAGCCTCCGGGACAGGGGGATAGATGGCTACACCTTC.

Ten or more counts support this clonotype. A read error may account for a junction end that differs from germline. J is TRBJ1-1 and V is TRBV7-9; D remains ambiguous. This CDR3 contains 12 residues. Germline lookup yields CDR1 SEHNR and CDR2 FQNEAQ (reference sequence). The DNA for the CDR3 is TGTGCCAGCATCAATCAGAACGCTGAAGCTTTCTTT. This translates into CASINQNAEAFF.

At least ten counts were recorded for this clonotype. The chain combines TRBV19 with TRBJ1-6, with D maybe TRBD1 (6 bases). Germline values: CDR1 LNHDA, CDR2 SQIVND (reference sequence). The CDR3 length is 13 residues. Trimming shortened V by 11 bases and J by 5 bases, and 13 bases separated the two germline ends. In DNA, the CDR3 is TGTGCCGGAGGACAGCAAAATAATTCACCCCTCCACTTT. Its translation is CAGGQQNNSPLHF.

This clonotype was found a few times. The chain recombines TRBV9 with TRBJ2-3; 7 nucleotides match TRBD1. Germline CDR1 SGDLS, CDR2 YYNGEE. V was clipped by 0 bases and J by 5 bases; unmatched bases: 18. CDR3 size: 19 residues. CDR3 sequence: CASSVAHSSAARGKDTQYF. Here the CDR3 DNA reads TGTGCCAGCAGCGTAGCCCACAGCTCAGCGGCCAGGGGGAAAGATACGCAGTATTTT.

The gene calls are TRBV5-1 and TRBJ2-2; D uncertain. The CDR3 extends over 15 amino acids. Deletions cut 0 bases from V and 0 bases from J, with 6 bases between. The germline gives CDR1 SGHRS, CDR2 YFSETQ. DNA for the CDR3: TGCGCCAGCAGCTTGGCCGGATCGAACACCGGGGAGCTGTTTTTT. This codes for CASSLAGSNTGELFF.

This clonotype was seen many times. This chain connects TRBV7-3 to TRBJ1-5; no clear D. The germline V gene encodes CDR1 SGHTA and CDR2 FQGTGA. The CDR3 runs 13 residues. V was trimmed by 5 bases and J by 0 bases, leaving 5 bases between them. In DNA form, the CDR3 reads TGTGCCAGCAGCAAGGATAGCAATCAGCCCCAGCATTTT. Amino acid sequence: CASSKDSNQPQHF.

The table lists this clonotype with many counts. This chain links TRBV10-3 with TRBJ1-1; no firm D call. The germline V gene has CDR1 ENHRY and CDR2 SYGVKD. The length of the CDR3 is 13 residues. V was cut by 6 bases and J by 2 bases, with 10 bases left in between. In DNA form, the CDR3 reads TGTGCCATCAGGCTGCAGATCAACACTGAAGCTTTCTTT. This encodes CAIRLQINTEAFF.

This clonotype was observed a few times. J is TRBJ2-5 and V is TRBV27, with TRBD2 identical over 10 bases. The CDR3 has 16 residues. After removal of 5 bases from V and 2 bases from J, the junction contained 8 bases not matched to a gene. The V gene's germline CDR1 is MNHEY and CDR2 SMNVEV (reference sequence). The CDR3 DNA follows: TGTGCCAGCAGTCCTAATCGACTAGCGGGTCAAGAGACCCAGTACTTC. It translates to CASSPNRLAGQETQYF.

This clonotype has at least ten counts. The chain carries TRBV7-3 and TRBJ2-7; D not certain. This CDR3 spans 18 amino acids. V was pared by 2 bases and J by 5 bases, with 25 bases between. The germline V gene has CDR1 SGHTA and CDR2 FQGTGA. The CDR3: CASSLFGPPISGRHEQYF. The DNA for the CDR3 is TGTGCCAGCAGCTTATTCGGACCCCCTATATCAGGCCGACACGAGCAGTACTTC.